These T cell receptor beta chains were read from a single sample in a study of T cell responses to AZD1222 COVID-19 vaccine. Generated by immunoSEQ multiplex PCR, the TCRdb table keeps only in-frame clones and is missing some. This table has about 83,000 clones, roughly 83% appearing once. Material: peripheral blood, obtained on day 0 of AZD1222 vaccination. Receptors were obtained from an adult in good health. CDR3s include the opening cysteine and the closing phenylalanine or tryptophan. The order of the fields is V gene, CDR3 length, D gene, clone size, J gene, CDR3 protein, CDR3 DNA. The D gene is left open where the match is weak. A row's size may be missing; if present it is once, few, many or a size class.

V gene: TRBV19; CDR3 length: 14; D gene: .; clone size: .; J gene: TRBJ1-2; CDR3 protein: CASSIAGGSYGYTF; CDR3 DNA: TGTGCCAGTAGTATAGCTGGGGGTTCGTATGGCTACACCTTC
V gene: TRBV3-1/TRBV3-2; CDR3 length: 21; D gene: .; clone size: .; J gene: TRBJ1-3; CDR3 protein: CASIGSSSPQWTPASGNTIYF; CDR3 DNA: TGTGCCAGCATTGGGTCCTCGAGCCCACAGTGGACCCCCGCTTCTGGAAACACCATATATTTT
V gene: TRBV9; CDR3 length: 12; D gene: .; clone size: few; J gene: TRBJ2-1; CDR3 protein: CASEGLDNEQFF; CDR3 DNA: TGTGCCAGCGAGGGGCTCGACAATGAGCAGTTCTTC
V gene: TRBV7-9; CDR3 length: 14; D gene: .; clone size: .; J gene: TRBJ2-7; CDR3 protein: CASRGGDRVYEQYF; CDR3 DNA: TGTGCCAGCAGGGGGGGCGACAGGGTCTACGAGCAGTACTTC
V gene: TRBV5-4; CDR3 length: 13; D gene: TRBD1; clone size: .; J gene: TRBJ2-7; CDR3 protein: CASSLWTGREQYF; CDR3 DNA: TGTGCCAGCAGCTTGTGGACAGGGCGGGAGCAGTACTTC
V gene: TRBV18; CDR3 length: 12; D gene: .; clone size: .; J gene: TRBJ2-7; CDR3 protein: CASSGSGYEQYF; CDR3 DNA: TGTGCCAGCTCAGGGTCAGGCTACGAGCAGTACTTC
V gene: TRBV5-1; CDR3 length: 14; D gene: .; clone size: .; J gene: TRBJ1-4; CDR3 protein: CASSLQGNSEKLFF; CDR3 DNA: TGCGCCAGCAGCTTGCAAGGGAACTCTGAAAAACTGTTTTTT
V gene: TRBV20-1; CDR3 length: 14; D gene: .; clone size: once; J gene: TRBJ1-5; CDR3 protein: CSASGGAGNQPQHF; CDR3 DNA: TGCAGTGCCAGTGGAGGGGCCGGCAATCAGCCCCAGCATTTT
V gene: TRBV28; CDR3 length: 14; D gene: .; clone size: .; J gene: TRBJ1-3; CDR3 protein: CASSLYFSGNTIYF; CDR3 DNA: TGTGCCAGCAGTTTGTACTTCTCTGGAAACACCATATATTTT
V gene: TRBV27; CDR3 length: 12; D gene: .; clone size: .; J gene: TRBJ1-6; CDR3 protein: CASSFANSPLHF; CDR3 DNA: TGTGCCAGCAGTTTCGCAAATTCACCCCTCCACTTT
V gene: TRBV7-9; CDR3 length: 15; D gene: .; clone size: once; J gene: TRBJ2-7; CDR3 protein: CASSQYRGTTYEQYF; CDR3 DNA: TGTGCCAGCAGCCAATATCGAGGGACCACCTACGAGCAGTACTTC
V gene: TRBV9; CDR3 length: 15; D gene: .; clone size: .; J gene: TRBJ1-2; CDR3 protein: CASSVERELLYGYTF; CDR3 DNA: TGTGCCAGCAGCGTAGAAAGGGAGCTTCTCTATGGCTACACCTTC
V gene: TRBV21-1; CDR3 length: 14; D gene: .; clone size: .; J gene: TRBJ2-3; CDR3 protein: CASLGGVGTDTQYF; CDR3 DNA: TGTGCCAGCCTTGGCGGGGTGGGCACAGATACGCAGTATTTT
V gene: TRBV9; CDR3 length: 16; D gene: .; clone size: .; J gene: TRBJ1-6; CDR3 protein: CASSVDPHRDNSPLHF; CDR3 DNA: TGTGCCAGCAGCGTAGACCCACACAGGGATAATTCACCCCTCCACTTT
V gene: TRBV21-1; CDR3 length: 15; D gene: .; clone size: .; J gene: TRBJ2-5; CDR3 protein: CASSNQGAGQETQYF; CDR3 DNA: TGTGCCAGCAGCAACCAAGGGGCCGGGCAAGAGACCCAGTACTTC
V gene: TRBV6-6; CDR3 length: 14; D gene: TRBD2; clone size: .; J gene: TRBJ2-7; CDR3 protein: CASSQVSGSHEQYF; CDR3 DNA: TGTGCCAGCAGCCAGGTGAGCGGGAGCCACGAGCAGTACTTC
V gene: TRBV4-1; CDR3 length: 17; D gene: .; clone size: once; J gene: TRBJ2-4; CDR3 protein: CASSQGGFLLAKNIQYF; CDR3 DNA: TGCGCCAGCAGCCAAGGGGGCTTCCTACTAGCCAAAAACATTCAGTACTTC
V gene: TRBV2; CDR3 length: 16; D gene: TRBD2; clone size: .; J gene: TRBJ2-1; CDR3 protein: CASRLGLAFGNNEQFF; CDR3 DNA: TGTGCCAGCAGGCTGGGACTAGCCTTTGGGAACAATGAGCAGTTCTTC
V gene: TRBV19; CDR3 length: 16; D gene: TRBD2; clone size: .; J gene: TRBJ2-1; CDR3 protein: CASSKGLAGALGEQFF; CDR3 DNA: TGTGCCAGTAGTAAGGGACTAGCGGGAGCCCTGGGTGAGCAGTTCTTC
V gene: TRBV18; CDR3 length: 13; D gene: .; clone size: .; J gene: TRBJ2-7; CDR3 protein: CASSPNYRDEQYF; CDR3 DNA: TGTGCCAGCTCACCCAATTACAGGGACGAGCAGTACTTC
V gene: TRBV2; CDR3 length: 14; D gene: .; clone size: .; J gene: TRBJ1-2; CDR3 protein: CASSELSTDDGYTF; CDR3 DNA: TGTGCCAGCAGTGAACTATCGACAGATGACGGCTACACCTTC
V gene: TRBV10-2; CDR3 length: 14; D gene: .; clone size: .; J gene: TRBJ2-2; CDR3 protein: CASLRWESTGELFF; CDR3 DNA: TGCGCCAGCTTAAGGTGGGAGAGCACCGGGGAGCTGTTTTTT
V gene: TRBV2; CDR3 length: 15; D gene: TRBD2; clone size: .; J gene: TRBJ2-3; CDR3 protein: CASTPTSGGADTQYF; CDR3 DNA: TGTGCCAGTACCCCGACTAGCGGGGGGGCAGATACGCAGTATTTT
V gene: TRBV7-2; CDR3 length: 13; D gene: TRBD1; clone size: .; J gene: TRBJ2-3; CDR3 protein: CASSFQGADTQYF; CDR3 DNA: TGTGCCAGCAGCTTCCAGGGGGCGGATACGCAGTATTTT
V gene: TRBV7-9; CDR3 length: 17; D gene: TRBD1; clone size: once; J gene: TRBJ1-5; CDR3 protein: CASSRHTTGGRNQPQHF; CDR3 DNA: TGTGCCAGCAGCCGCCATACGACAGGGGGCAGGAATCAGCCCCAGCATTTT
V gene: TRBV28; CDR3 length: 12; D gene: TRBD1; clone size: .; J gene: TRBJ2-7; CDR3 protein: CASTDRGYEQYF; CDR3 DNA: TGTGCCAGCACCGACAGGGGCTACGAGCAGTACTTC
V gene: TRBV9; CDR3 length: 16; D gene: TRBD2; clone size: .; J gene: TRBJ2-2; CDR3 protein: CASSFTGTSATGELFF; CDR3 DNA: TGTGCCAGCAGCTTTACCGGGACTAGCGCCACCGGGGAGCTGTTTTTT
V gene: TRBV5-6; CDR3 length: 16; D gene: .; clone size: .; J gene: TRBJ1-4; CDR3 protein: CASSSDALATNEKLFF; CDR3 DNA: TGTGCCAGCAGCTCGGACGCGCTTGCAACTAATGAAAAACTGTTTTTT
V gene: TRBV7-8; CDR3 length: 13; D gene: .; clone size: few; J gene: TRBJ2-2; CDR3 protein: CASEGLFSGELFF; CDR3 DNA: TGTGCCAGCGAGGGGCTCTTTTCCGGGGAGCTGTTTTTT
V gene: TRBV5-1; CDR3 length: 16; D gene: TRBD2; clone size: .; J gene: TRBJ2-5; CDR3 protein: CASSLGAGVPPETQYF; CDR3 DNA: TGCGCCAGCAGCTTGGGAGCGGGAGTACCCCCAGAGACCCAGTACTTC
V gene: TRBV5-1; CDR3 length: 14; D gene: TRBD2; clone size: once; J gene: TRBJ2-3; CDR3 protein: CASSLPAGGDTQYF; CDR3 DNA: TGCGCCAGCAGCTTACCCGCGGGGGGGGATACGCAGTATTTT
V gene: TRBV7-3; CDR3 length: 15; D gene: .; clone size: .; J gene: TRBJ2-1; CDR3 protein: CASSVGGGLYNEQFF; CDR3 DNA: TGTGCCAGCAGTGTCGGCGGGGGCCTCTACAATGAGCAGTTCTTC
V gene: TRBV5-1; CDR3 length: 15; D gene: TRBD1; clone size: .; J gene: TRBJ2-5; CDR3 protein: CASRDPQGALETQYF; CDR3 DNA: TGCGCCAGCAGGGACCCTCAGGGGGCTTTAGAGACCCAGTACTTC
V gene: TRBV27; CDR3 length: 12; D gene: .; clone size: .; J gene: TRBJ1-5; CDR3 protein: CASSFPNQPQHF; CDR3 DNA: TGTGCCAGCAGTTTTCCCAATCAGCCCCAGCATTTT
V gene: TRBV5-5; CDR3 length: 17; D gene: .; clone size: .; J gene: TRBJ1-2; CDR3 protein: CASSLSSGWVLNYGYTF; CDR3 DNA: TGTGCCAGCAGCTTGTCGTCAGGTTGGGTCCTCAACTATGGCTACACCTTC
V gene: TRBV9; CDR3 length: 15; D gene: .; clone size: .; J gene: TRBJ2-1; CDR3 protein: CASSVAGDFYNEQFF; CDR3 DNA: TGTGCCAGCAGCGTAGCAGGGGACTTCTACAATGAGCAGTTCTTC
V gene: TRBV28; CDR3 length: 14; D gene: .; clone size: .; J gene: TRBJ1-4; CDR3 protein: CASSLGGPYEKLFF; CDR3 DNA: TGTGCCAGCAGTTTGGGGGGGCCTTATGAAAAACTGTTTTTT
V gene: TRBV19; CDR3 length: 15; D gene: TRBD1; clone size: .; J gene: TRBJ1-1; CDR3 protein: CASPRTGSMNTEAFF; CDR3 DNA: TGTGCCAGTCCTCGGACAGGGTCTATGAACACTGAAGCTTTCTTT
V gene: TRBV7-4; CDR3 length: 13; D gene: .; clone size: .; J gene: TRBJ2-7; CDR3 protein: CASSGSGSYEQYF; CDR3 DNA: TGTGCCAGCAGTGGTTCGGGCTCCTACGAGCAGTACTTC
V gene: TRBV7-2; CDR3 length: 16; D gene: TRBD2; clone size: few; J gene: TRBJ2-7; CDR3 protein: CASSLGGGTVPYEQYF; CDR3 DNA: TGTGCCAGCAGCTTAGGCGGGGGAACGGTTCCCTACGAGCAGTACTTC
V gene: TRBV5-5; CDR3 length: 15; D gene: TRBD1; clone size: .; J gene: TRBJ1-3; CDR3 protein: CARDQGGTPGNTIYF; CDR3 DNA: TGTGCCAGAGACCAGGGGGGCACCCCTGGAAACACCATATATTTT
V gene: TRBV6-1; CDR3 length: 15; D gene: .; clone size: .; J gene: TRBJ1-4; CDR3 protein: CASSEGVGGNEKLFF; CDR3 DNA: TGTGCCAGCAGTGAAGGGGTGGGCGGTAATGAAAAACTGTTTTTT
V gene: TRBV5-1; CDR3 length: 14; D gene: .; clone size: large; J gene: TRBJ2-7; CDR3 protein: CASSLTSNILEQYF; CDR3 DNA: TGCGCCAGCAGCTTGACTAGTAATATTCTCGAGCAGTACTTC
V gene: TRBV7-9; CDR3 length: 14; D gene: .; clone size: .; J gene: TRBJ2-3; CDR3 protein: CASSLSSGTEAQYF; CDR3 DNA: TGTGCCAGCAGCTTGAGTAGCGGAACTGAGGCGCAGTATTTT
V gene: TRBV7-9; CDR3 length: 15; D gene: .; clone size: .; J gene: TRBJ1-1; CDR3 protein: CASTPRNRAETEAFF; CDR3 DNA: TGTGCCAGCACCCCGCGAAACAGGGCCGAAACTGAAGCTTTCTTT
V gene: TRBV18; CDR3 length: 14; D gene: .; clone size: .; J gene: TRBJ1-3; CDR3 protein: CASSPPAVGNTIYF; CDR3 DNA: TGTGCCAGCTCACCACCGGCAGTTGGAAACACCATATATTTT
V gene: TRBV12-3/TRBV12-4; CDR3 length: 13; D gene: .; clone size: .; J gene: TRBJ1-2; CDR3 protein: CASSSQGNYGYTF; CDR3 DNA: TGTGCCAGCAGTTCTCAGGGGAACTATGGCTACACCTTC
V gene: TRBV5-6; CDR3 length: 14; D gene: .; clone size: .; J gene: TRBJ2-7; CDR3 protein: CASSPRTVFYEQYF; CDR3 DNA: TGTGCCAGCAGCCCAAGGACAGTTTTCTACGAGCAGTACTTC
V gene: TRBV2; CDR3 length: 14; D gene: .; clone size: .; J gene: TRBJ2-7; CDR3 protein: CASSEESGDLEQYF; CDR3 DNA: TGTGCCAGCAGTGAAGAATCGGGGGACCTCGAGCAGTACTTC
V gene: TRBV30; CDR3 length: 13; D gene: .; clone size: .; J gene: TRBJ2-7; CDR3 protein: CAWSAQPRREQYF; CDR3 DNA: TGTGCCTGGAGTGCTCAGCCTCGGAGGGAGCAGTACTTC
V gene: TRBV10-1; CDR3 length: 12; D gene: .; clone size: .; J gene: TRBJ2-7; CDR3 protein: CASSAGDREQYF; CDR3 DNA: TGCGCCAGCAGTGCTGGGGACCGGGAGCAGTACTTC
V gene: TRBV9; CDR3 length: 14; D gene: TRBD1; clone size: .; J gene: TRBJ2-5; CDR3 protein: CASSVEGTAATQYF; CDR3 DNA: TGTGCCAGCAGCGTAGAGGGGACAGCGGCGACCCAGTACTTC
V gene: TRBV29-1; CDR3 length: 16; D gene: .; clone size: .; J gene: TRBJ1-1; CDR3 protein: CSVETPEWLVNTEAFF; CDR3 DNA: TGCAGCGTTGAAACACCGGAATGGTTGGTGAACACTGAAGCTTTCTTT
V gene: TRBV1; CDR3 length: 15; D gene: .; clone size: .; J gene: TRBJ2-2; CDR3 protein: CTSSQAGTNTGELFF; CDR3 DNA: TGCACCAGCAGCCAAGCTGGTACAAACACCGGGGAGCTGTTTTTT
V gene: TRBV28; CDR3 length: 12; D gene: .; clone size: once; J gene: TRBJ2-3; CDR3 protein: CASSLRDTTQYF; CDR3 DNA: TGTGCCAGCAGTTTGCGTGATACTACGCAGTATTTT